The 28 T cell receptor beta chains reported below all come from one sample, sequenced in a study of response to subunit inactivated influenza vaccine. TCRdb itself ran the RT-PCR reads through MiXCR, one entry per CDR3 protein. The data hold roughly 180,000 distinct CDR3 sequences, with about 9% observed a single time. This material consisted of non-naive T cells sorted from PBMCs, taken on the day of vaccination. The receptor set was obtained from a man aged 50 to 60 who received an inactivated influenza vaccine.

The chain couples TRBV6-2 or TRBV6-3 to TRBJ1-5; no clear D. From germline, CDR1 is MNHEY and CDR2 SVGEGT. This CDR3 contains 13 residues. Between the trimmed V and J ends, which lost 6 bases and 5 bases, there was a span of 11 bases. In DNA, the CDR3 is TGTGCCAGCAGCCGCCGAGGCGATCAGCCCCAGCATTTT. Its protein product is CASSRRGDQPQHF.

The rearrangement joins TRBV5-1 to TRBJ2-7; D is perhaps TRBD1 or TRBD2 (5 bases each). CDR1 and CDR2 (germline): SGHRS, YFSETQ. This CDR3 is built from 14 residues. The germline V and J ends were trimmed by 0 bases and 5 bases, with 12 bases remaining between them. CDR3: CASSLAQGAHEQYF. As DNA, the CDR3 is TGCGCCAGCAGCTTGGCCCAGGGAGCCCACGAGCAGTACTTC.

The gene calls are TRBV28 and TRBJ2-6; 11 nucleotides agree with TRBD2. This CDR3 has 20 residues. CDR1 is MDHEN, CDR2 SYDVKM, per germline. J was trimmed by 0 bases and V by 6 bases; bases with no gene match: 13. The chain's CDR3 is CASSPIPISGRVSGANVLTF. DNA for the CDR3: TGTGCCAGCAGCCCAATACCGATTAGCGGGAGGGTCTCTGGGGCCAACGTCCTGACTTTC.

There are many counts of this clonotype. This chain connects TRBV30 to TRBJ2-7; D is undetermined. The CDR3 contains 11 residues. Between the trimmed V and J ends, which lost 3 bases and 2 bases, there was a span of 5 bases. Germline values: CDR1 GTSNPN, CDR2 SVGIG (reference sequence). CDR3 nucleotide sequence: TGTGCCTGGAGCGCTGCCTACGAGCAGTACTTC. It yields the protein CAWSAAYEQYF.

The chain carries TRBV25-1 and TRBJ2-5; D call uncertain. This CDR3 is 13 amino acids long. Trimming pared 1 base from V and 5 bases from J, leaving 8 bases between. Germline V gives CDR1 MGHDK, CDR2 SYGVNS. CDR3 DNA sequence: TGTGCCAGCAGTGAATCTCCCCTGGAGACCCAGTACTTC. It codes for CASSESPLETQYF. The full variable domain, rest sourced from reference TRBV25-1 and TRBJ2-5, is EADIYQTPRYLVIGTGKKITLECSQTMGHDKMYWYQQDPGMELHLIHYSYGVNSTEKGDLSSESTVSRIRTEHFPLTLESARPSHTSQYLCASSESPLETQYFGPGTRLLVL.

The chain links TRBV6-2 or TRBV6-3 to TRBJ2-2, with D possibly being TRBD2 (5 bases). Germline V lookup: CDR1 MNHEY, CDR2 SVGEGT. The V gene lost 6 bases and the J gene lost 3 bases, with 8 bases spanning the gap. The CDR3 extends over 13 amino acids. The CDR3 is CASSTSHTGELFF. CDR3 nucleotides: TGTGCCAGCAGCACTAGTCACACCGGGGAGCTGTTTTTT.

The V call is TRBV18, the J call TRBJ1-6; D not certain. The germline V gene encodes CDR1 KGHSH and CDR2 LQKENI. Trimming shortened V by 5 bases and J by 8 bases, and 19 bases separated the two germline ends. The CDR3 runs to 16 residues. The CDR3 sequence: CASSSSARGLHSPLHF. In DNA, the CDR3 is TGTGCCAGCTCATCTAGCGCCCGAGGGTTGCATTCACCCCTCCACTTT.

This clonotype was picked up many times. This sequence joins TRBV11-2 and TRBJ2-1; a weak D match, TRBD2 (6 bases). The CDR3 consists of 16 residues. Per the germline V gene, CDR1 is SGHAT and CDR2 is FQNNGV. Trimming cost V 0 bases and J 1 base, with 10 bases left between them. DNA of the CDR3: TGTGCCAGCAGCTTAGAGAGGACTATTTCCTACAATGAGCAGTTCTTC. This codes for CASSLERTISYNEQFF.

CDR3 nucleotides: TGCAGTGCTAGCGGGACACTCTTGAACACCGGGGAGCTGTTTTTT. This translates into CSASGTLLNTGELFF. The chain is built from TRBV20-1 and TRBJ2-2; the D gene is possibly TRBD1 (6 bases). The CDR3 length is 15 residues. CDR1 and CDR2 (germline): DFQATT, SNEGSKA (reference sequence). Trimming took off 3 bases at V and 1 base at J, with 12 bases between the two ends.

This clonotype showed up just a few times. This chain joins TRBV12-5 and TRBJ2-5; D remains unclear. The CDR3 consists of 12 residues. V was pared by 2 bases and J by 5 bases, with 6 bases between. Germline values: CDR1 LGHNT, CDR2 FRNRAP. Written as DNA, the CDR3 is TGTGCTAGTGGTTTGTCGGAGGAGACCCAGTACTTC. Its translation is CASGLSEETQYF.

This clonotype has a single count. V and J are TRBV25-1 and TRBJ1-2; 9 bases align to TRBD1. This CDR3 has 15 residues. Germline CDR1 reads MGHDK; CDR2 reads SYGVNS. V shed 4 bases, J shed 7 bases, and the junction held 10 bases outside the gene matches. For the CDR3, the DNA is TGTGCCAGCAGTGGGGGACAGGGCGGTTGGGGTGGCTACACCTTC. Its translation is CASSGGQGGWGGYTF.

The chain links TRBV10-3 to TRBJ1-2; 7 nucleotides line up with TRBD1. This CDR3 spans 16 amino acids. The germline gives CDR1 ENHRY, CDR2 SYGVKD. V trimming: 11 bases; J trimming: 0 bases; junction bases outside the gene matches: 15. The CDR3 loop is CASQGSGGLTNYGYTF. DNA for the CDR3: TGTGCCTCACAAGGTTCAGGGGGACTGACTAACTATGGCTACACCTTC.

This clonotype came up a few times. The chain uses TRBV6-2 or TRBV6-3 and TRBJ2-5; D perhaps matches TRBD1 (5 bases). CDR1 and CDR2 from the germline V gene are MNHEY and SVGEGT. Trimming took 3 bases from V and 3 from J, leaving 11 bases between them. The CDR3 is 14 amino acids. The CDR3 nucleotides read TGTGCCAGCAGTTATCGTCAGGGCGAAGAGACCCAGTACTTC. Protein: CASSYRQGEETQYF.

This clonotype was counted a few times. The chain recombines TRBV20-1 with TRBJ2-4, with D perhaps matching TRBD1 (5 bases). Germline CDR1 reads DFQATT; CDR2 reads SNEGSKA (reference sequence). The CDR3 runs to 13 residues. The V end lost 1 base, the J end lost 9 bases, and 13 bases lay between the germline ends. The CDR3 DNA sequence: TGCAGTGCTAGAGTTCAGGGTCTAGGCATTCAGTACTTC. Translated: CSARVQGLGIQYF.

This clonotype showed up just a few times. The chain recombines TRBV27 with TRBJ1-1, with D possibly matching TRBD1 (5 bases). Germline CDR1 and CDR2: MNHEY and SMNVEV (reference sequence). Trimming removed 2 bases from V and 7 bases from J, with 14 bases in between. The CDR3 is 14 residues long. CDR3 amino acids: CASSLGGRDVEAFF. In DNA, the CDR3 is TGTGCCAGCAGTTTAGGGGGAAGGGATGTTGAAGCTTTCTTT.

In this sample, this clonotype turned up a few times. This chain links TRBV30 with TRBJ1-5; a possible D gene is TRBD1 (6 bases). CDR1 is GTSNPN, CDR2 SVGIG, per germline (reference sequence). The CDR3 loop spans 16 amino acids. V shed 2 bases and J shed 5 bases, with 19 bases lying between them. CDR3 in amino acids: CAWSPRGRGGDQPQHF. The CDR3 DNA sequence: TGTGCCTGGAGTCCGAGGGGCAGGGGAGGGGATCAGCCCCAGCATTTT.

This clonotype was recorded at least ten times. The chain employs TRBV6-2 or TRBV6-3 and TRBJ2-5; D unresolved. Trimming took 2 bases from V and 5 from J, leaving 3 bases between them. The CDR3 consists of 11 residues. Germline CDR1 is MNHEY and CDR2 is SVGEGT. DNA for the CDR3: TGTGCCAGCAGTTACGATGAGACCCAGTACTTC. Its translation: CASSYDETQYF.

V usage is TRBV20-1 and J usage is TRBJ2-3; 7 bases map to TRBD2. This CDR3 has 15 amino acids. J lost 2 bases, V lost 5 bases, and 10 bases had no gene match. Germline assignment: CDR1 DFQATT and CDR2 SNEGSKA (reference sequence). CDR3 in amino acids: CSAWTSRHHTDTQYF. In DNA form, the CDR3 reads TGCAGTGCTTGGACTAGTCGACACCACACAGATACGCAGTATTTT.

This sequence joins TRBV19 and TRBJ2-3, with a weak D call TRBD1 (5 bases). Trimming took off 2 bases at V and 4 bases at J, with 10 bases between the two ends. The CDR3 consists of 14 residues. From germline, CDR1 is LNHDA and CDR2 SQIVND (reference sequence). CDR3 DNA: TGTGCCAGTAGTATACAGGGTTTTGCAGATACGCAGTATTTT. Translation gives CASSIQGFADTQYF.

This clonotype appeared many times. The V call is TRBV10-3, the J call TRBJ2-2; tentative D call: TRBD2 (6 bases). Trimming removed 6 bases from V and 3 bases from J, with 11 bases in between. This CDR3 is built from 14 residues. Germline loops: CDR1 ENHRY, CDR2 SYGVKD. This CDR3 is CAIRRESDTGELFF. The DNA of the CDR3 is TGTGCCATCAGACGGGAGTCAGACACCGGGGAGCTGTTTTTT.

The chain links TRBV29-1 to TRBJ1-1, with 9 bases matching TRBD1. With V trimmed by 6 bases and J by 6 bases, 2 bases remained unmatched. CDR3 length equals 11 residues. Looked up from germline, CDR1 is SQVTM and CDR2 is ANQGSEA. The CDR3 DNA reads TGCAGCGTCACAGGGGGCTCTGAAGCTTTCTTT. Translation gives CSVTGGSEAFF. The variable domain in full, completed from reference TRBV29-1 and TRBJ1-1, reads SAVISQKPSRDICQRGTSLTIQCQVDSQVTMMFWYRQQPGQSLTLIATANQGSEATYESGFVIDKFPISRPNLTFSTLTVSNMSPEDSSIYLCSVTGGSEAFFGQGTRLTVV.

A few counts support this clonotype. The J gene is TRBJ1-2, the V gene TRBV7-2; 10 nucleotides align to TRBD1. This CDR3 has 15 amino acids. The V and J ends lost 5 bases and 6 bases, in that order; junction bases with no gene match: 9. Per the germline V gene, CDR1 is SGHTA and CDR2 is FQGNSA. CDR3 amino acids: CASSLMTGGLDGYTF. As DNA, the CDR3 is TGTGCCAGCAGCCTAATGACAGGGGGCCTGGATGGCTACACCTTC.

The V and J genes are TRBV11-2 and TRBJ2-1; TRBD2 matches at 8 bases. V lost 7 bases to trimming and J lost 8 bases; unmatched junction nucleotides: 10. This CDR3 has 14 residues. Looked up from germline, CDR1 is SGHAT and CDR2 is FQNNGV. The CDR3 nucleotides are TGTGCCAGCAAACGTAAAATAGCGGGATATGAGCAGTTCTTC. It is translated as CASKRKIAGYEQFF. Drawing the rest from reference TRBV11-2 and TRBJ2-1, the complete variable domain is EAGVAQSPRYKIIEKRQSVAFWCNPISGHATLYWYQQILGQGPKLLIQFQNNGVVDDSQLPKDRFSAERLKGVDSTLKIQPAKLEDSAVYLCASKRKIAGYEQFFGPGTRLTVL.

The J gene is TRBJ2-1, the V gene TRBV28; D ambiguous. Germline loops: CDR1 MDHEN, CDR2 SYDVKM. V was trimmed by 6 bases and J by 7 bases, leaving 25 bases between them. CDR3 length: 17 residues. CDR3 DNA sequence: TGTGCCAGCAGCCCTGGCATTGGGGAAGAGTCCAAAAATGAGCAGTTCTTC. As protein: CASSPGIGEESKNEQFF.

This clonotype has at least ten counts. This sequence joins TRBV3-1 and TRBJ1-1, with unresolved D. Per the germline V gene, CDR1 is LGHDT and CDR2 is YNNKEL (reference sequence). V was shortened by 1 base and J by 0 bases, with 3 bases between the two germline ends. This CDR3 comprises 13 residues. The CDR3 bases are TGTGCCAGCAGCCAAGCCCTGAACACTGAAGCTTTCTTT. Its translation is CASSQALNTEAFF.

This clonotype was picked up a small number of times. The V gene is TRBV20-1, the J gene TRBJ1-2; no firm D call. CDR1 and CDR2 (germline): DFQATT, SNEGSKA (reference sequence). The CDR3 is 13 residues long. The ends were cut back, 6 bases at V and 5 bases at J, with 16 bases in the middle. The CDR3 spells CSADLPDGYGYTF. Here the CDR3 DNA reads TGCAGTGCGGACCTTCCGGACGGATATGGCTACACCTTC.

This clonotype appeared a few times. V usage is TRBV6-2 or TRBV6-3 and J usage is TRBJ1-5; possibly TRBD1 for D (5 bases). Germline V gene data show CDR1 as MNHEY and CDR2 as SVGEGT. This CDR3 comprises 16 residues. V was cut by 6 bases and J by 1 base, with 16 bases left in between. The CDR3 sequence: CASSLGLLRSNQPQHF. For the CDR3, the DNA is TGTGCCAGCAGCCTGGGACTTTTACGGAGCAATCAGCCCCAGCATTTT.

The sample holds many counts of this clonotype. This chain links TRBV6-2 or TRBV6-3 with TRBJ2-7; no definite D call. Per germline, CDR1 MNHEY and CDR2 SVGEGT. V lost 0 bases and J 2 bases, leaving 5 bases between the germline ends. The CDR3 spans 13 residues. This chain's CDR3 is CASSYSTPYEQYF. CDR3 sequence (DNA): TGTGCCAGCAGTTACTCGACTCCCTACGAGCAGTACTTC.